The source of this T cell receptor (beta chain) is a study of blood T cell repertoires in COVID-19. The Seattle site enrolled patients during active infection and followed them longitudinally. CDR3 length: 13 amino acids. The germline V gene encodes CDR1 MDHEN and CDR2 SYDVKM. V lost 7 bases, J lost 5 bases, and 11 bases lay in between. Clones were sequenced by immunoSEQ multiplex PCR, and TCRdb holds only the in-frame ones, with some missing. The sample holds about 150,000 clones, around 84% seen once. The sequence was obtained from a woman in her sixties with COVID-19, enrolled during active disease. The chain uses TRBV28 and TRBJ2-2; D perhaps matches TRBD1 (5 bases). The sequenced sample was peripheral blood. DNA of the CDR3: TGTGCCAGCATTAGGGGCGGTACCGGGGAGCTGTTTTTT. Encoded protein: CASIRGGTGELFF.